This T cell receptor (beta chain) was found in a study of blood T cell repertoires in COVID-19. Study-level information: Sites across the United States, Italy and Spain contributed samples from acute and convalescent COVID-19. The analysed material was cDNA or gDNA that came from T cells, B-cell-depleted T cells, or PBMCs.

V lost 3 bases to trimming and J lost 1 base; unmatched junction nucleotides: 7. Germline V lookup: CDR1 SGHTA, CDR2 FQGNSA. This CDR3 is 18 amino acids long. In the original analysis: Quantification of nucleated cells was approximated via reference gene primer amplification. The table came from immunoSEQ multiplex PCR; TCRdb's copy has only in-frame clones and leaves some out. From that table come the V and J calls and clone size; the DNA was used to work out D and trimming. This sample carries just over 95,000 clones, 75% to 85% of them seen once, and the ten largest clones take about 4%. The chain is built from TRBV7-2 and TRBJ2-2, with 11 bases that match TRBD2. The source is a man between 60 and 75 years old with acute or convalescent COVID-19. Specimen: peripheral blood. CDR3 DNA sequence: TGTGCCAGCAGCTTGCGTTTAGCGGGAGGGATGAACACCGGGGAGCTGTTTTTT. This codes for CASSLRLAGGMNTGELFF.